This T cell receptor beta chain was captured by sequencing in a study of blood T cell repertoires in COVID-19. Shortly before study entry, within 2 weeks, exposed participants had met a COVID-19 case. Sequenced by immunoSEQ multiplex PCR; TCRdb stores in-frame clones only, minus some. The table lists 190,000 or so clones, roughly 90% of them singletons. Trimming stripped 2 bases from V and 3 bases from J, with 12 bases between. The germline V gene has CDR1 LNHNV and CDR2 YYDKDF (reference sequence). The CDR3 length is 15 residues. The source of this sequence is a woman in her twenties or thirties who had been exposed to COVID-19. Sequencing was carried out using PBMCs or T cells enriched from blood (not recorded which). V is TRBV15 and J is TRBJ2-3; possible D gene TRBD2, 7 bases. The CDR3 reads CATSRSRGGTDTQYF. The CDR3 nucleotides are TGTGCCACCAGCAGATCGAGGGGGGGTACAGATACGCAGTATTTT.